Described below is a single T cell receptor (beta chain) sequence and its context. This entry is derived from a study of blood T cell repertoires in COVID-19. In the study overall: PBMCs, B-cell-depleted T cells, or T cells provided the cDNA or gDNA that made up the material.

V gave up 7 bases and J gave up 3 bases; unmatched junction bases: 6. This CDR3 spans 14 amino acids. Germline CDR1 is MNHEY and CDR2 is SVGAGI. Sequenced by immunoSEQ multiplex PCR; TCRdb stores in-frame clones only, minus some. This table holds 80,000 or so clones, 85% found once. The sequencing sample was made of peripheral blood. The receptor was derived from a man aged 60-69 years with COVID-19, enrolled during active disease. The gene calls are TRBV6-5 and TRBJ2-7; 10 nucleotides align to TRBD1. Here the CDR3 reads CASNPGTGVYEQYF. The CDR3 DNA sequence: TGTGCCAGCAATCCCGGGACAGGGGTCTACGAGCAGTACTTC.